Sequencing of this TCR beta chain was carried out in a study of blood T cell repertoires in COVID-19 (dated by TCRdb to 2018 to 2021). Regarding the research as a whole: The collaborator samples originated in the United States, Italy and Spain and spanned the acute and convalescent phases of COVID-19. The prospective study material was composed of cDNA or gDNA derived from T cells, B-cell-depleted T cells, or PBMCs. Subjects who had been exposed to COVID-19, were actively infected with it, or had recovered from it provided the deeply sampled blood TCRbeta repertoires that made up the dataset. A freely available public database, intended as a resource for researchers studying the immune response to SARS-CoV-2, is where the repertoires were released. The samples were drawn from the first 160 participants of the ongoing ImmuneRACE study and from 1,254 subjects provided by 6 global collaborators. Sample metadata almost always included a de-identified subject ID, COVID-19 status, age in years and sex. HLA class I and class II types, where available, came from metadata supplied by the sample provider rather than from assay-based typing. Overall results and qualifications from the work: The amount of clinical and demographic metadata varied by source and participant and was provided uncurated.

A word on this clone: Its antigen target is currently unknown. Nothing much larger sits one base from this clone, and base qualities are not available.

TCRbeta CDR3 regions were amplified from genomic DNA using the immunoSEQ Assay, a bias-controlled multiplex PCR. The authors' analysis ran thus. Nucleated cell counts per sample were estimated from amplification of reference gene primers within the assay. Sequence reads were collapsed and filtered to measure the absolute abundance of every unique TCRbeta CDR3 rearrangement. For each sample, productive Simpson clonality was calculated as the square root of Simpson's diversity index over productive rearrangements. The table comes from immuneACCESS by way of TCRdb, which keeps in-frame sequences with V and J called. Part of the clones is missing from these tables; in studies checked, under half for an unresolved V gene and the rest for unknown reasons. That table furnishes V, J and clone size, whereas the DNA furnished D and trimming. Present in this sample are some 150,000 clones, more than 70% of which were seen just once. Jointly, the top ten make up 10% of the sample.

According to the germline V gene, CDR1 reads SGHVS and CDR2 reads FQNEAQ. V was cut back by 1 base and J by 3 bases, leaving a gap of 7 bases between them. From its cysteine to its phenylalanine, the CDR3 spans 13 amino acids. Only the CDR3 portion is preserved as DNA: 39 bases, with reading frame beginning at the first base. Collaborating institutions collected whole blood in K2EDTA tubes following their own protocols. For TCRbeta analysis, collaborators shipped samples as frozen whole blood, isolated PBMCs, or DNA extracted from either of those sample types. The sequencing input was peripheral blood. In this chain, TRBV7-8 is recombined with TRBJ2-7, with the D gene call left open. The TCR was taken from a man aged 45-65 years with active or convalescent COVID-19. The nucleotide sequence reads TGTGCCAGCAGCTTAGTTCGGTACTACGAGCAGTACTTC. It translates as CASSLVRYYEQYF.